These T cell receptor beta chains were read from a single sample in a study of Graves' ophthalmopathy and Graves' hyperthyroidism. TCRdb reprocessed the multiplex PCR reads with MiXCR, giving one entry per CDR3 protein. The table lists roughly 500,000 distinct CDR3 sequences, roughly 14% of them singletons, with 9.8% in the top ten. The sequenced material came from blood. The receptors were sampled from a woman in her thirties with Graves' ophthalmopathy. Both conserved end residues are part of each CDR3. A D gene is named only where the DNA matches it firmly. The size field is filled for only some rows; it gives once, few, many or a size class.

abundance	v_gene	j_gene	d_gene	CDR3nt	CDR3aa
many	TRBV28	TRBJ2-5	NA	TGTGCCAGCGAGGGTTGGCCGGAGACCCAGTACTTC	CASEGWPETQYF
many	TRBV28	TRBJ1-1	NA	TGTGCCAGCAGCCCGGGGGGCCTCCGGGTAAACACTGAAGCTTTCTTT	CASSPGGLRVNTEAFF
NA	TRBV18	TRBJ1-1	NA	TGTGCCAGCTCACCACGTTCTGGGGCGAACACTGAAGCTTTCTTT	CASSPRSGANTEAFF
many	TRBV29-1	TRBJ2-7	NA	TGCAGCGTTGAAGATCCGACCAGGAGGGGCCCCTACGAGCAGTACTTC	CSVEDPTRRGPYEQYF
many	TRBV30	TRBJ1-1	NA	TGTGCCTGGAGTCGGGCAGGGCTCATGAACACTGAAGCTTTCTTT	CAWSRAGLMNTEAFF
many	TRBV28	TRBJ1-5	TRBD1	TGTGCCAGCAGTCAAGAGACAGGGCTGGGGCAGCCCCAGCATTTT	CASSQETGLGQPQHF
NA	TRBV6-1	TRBJ1-1	NA	TGTGCCAGCACCATATTGAGAGCTGAAGCTTTCTTT	CASTILRAEAFF
many	TRBV12-3/TRBV12-4	TRBJ1-1	TRBD1	TGTGCCAGCAGTTCAAACAGGGGGACGACCACTGAAGCTTTCTTT	CASSSNRGTTTEAFF
many	TRBV5-1	TRBJ1-2	NA	TGCGCCAGCAGCTTGGACCCCATGGTAAAGGGGATAAAGAGAAACACCTTC	CASSLDPMVKGIKRNTF
NA	TRBV5-1	TRBJ2-4	NA	NA	CASSLVAGGAKNIKYF
NA	TRBV6-1	TRBJ2-7	TRBD1	TGTGCCAGCAGAAGTGGGACAGGGGGCTTCGAGCAGTACTTC	CASRSGTGGFEQYF
many	TRBV12-3/TRBV12-4	TRBJ1-3	NA	TGTGCCAGCCGCGGGAGTAGGACTGGAAACACCATATATTTT	CASRGSRTGNTIYF
once	TRBV19	TRBJ2-4	NA	TGTGCCAGTAGTATAGTTTCCGGGGGCCGGTTCTTC	CASSIVSGGRFF
many	TRBV13	TRBJ2-7	TRBD2	TGTGCCAGCAGCTTAGGGGGGAGGGCCCGCGAGCAGTACTTC	CASSLGGRAREQYF
many	TRBV27	TRBJ1-6	NA	TGTGCCAGCAGTTTATCTGGGGGCTCCTATAATTCACCCCTCCACTTT	CASSLSGGSYNSPLHF
many	TRBV6-1	TRBJ1-1	NA	TGTGCCAGCAGTACGCCCTTGCGGTCGGGAACTGAAGCTTTCTTT	CASSTPLRSGTEAFF
many	TRBV28	TRBJ2-5	NA	TGTGCCAGCAGTCACAGGACCGACCGCGGGGAGACCCAGTACTTC	CASSHRTDRGETQYF
many	TRBV11-3	TRBJ1-1	TRBD1	TGTGCCAGCAGCCCAGAACAGGGGTTTAGGACTGAAGCTTTCTTT	CASSPEQGFRTEAFF
many	TRBV12-3/TRBV12-4	TRBJ1-2	NA	TGTGCCAGCAGCCTAAGGATGGCCTATGGCTACACCTTC	CASSLRMAYGYTF
many	TRBV12-3/TRBV12-4	TRBJ1-2	TRBD1	TGTGCCAGCAGTTCTCGGACAGGGACTGACTATGGCTACACCTTC	CASSSRTGTDYGYTF
few	TRBV6-2/TRBV6-3	TRBJ2-6	TRBD1	TGTGTCAGCAGGGGGGGGACAGGGTGGACCGCCATCGTTGGGGCCAACGTCCTGACTTTC	CVSRGGTGWTAIVGANVLTF
many	TRBV3-1	TRBJ1-1	NA	TGTGCCAGCAGCCAAGAGGTGATGAACACTGAAGCTTTCTTT	CASSQEVMNTEAFF
many	TRBV28	TRBJ1-6	NA	TGTGCCAGCAGTTTTACGGGAGTTTCACCCCTCCACTTT	CASSFTGVSPLHF